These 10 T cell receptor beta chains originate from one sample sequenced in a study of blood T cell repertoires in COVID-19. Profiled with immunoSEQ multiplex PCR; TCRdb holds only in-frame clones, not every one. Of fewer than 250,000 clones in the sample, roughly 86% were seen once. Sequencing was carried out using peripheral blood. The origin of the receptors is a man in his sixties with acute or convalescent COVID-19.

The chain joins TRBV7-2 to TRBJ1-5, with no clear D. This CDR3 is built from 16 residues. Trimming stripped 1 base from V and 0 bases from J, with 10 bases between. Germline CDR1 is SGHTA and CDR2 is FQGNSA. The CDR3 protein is CASSLEGDYSNQPQHF. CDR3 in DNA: TGTGCCAGCAGCTTAGAGGGAGACTATAGCAATCAGCCCCAGCATTTT.

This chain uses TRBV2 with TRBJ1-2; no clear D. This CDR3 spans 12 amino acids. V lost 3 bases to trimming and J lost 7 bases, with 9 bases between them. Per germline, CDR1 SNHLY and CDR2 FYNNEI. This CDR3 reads CASSDRFTGYTF. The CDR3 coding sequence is TGTGCCAGCAGTGACAGGTTTACTGGCTACACCTTC.

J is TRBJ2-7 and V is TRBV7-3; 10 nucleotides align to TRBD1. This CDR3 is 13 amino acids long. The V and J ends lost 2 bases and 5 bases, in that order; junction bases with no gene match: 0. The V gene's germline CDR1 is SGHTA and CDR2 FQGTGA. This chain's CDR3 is CASSLGTGDEQYF. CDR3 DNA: TGTGCCAGCAGCTTAGGGACAGGGGACGAGCAGTACTTC.

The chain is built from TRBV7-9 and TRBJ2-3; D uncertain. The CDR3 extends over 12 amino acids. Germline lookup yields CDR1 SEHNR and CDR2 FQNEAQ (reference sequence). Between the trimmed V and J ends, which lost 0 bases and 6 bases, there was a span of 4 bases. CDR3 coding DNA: TGTGCCAGCAGCTTAGCATCGGATACGCAGTATTTT. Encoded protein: CASSLASDTQYF.

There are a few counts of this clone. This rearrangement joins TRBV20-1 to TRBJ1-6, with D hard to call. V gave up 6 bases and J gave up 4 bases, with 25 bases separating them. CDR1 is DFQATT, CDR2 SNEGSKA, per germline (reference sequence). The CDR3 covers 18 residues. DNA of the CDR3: TGCAGTGCCAGTAGGACGACGCCCGTCGGGAATTATAATTCACCCCTCCACTTT. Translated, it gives CSASRTTPVGNYNSPLHF.

CDR3 DNA: TGTGCCAGCAGCTTTGGCGGGGGGGCTTTGAACGAGCAGTACTTC. This sequence encodes CASSFGGGALNEQYF. The chain uses TRBV13 and TRBJ2-7; 9 bases match TRBD2. The ends lost 3 bases at V and 5 bases at J; junction bases unmatched: 8. This CDR3 is built from 15 residues. Germline V gene data show CDR1 as PRHDT and CDR2 as FYEKMQ (reference sequence).

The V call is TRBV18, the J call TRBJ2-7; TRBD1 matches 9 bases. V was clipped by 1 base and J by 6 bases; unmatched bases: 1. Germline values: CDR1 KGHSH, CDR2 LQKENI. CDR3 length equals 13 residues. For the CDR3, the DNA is TGTGCCAGCTCACCACAGGACAGGGGCGAGCAGTACTTC. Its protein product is CASSPQDRGEQYF.

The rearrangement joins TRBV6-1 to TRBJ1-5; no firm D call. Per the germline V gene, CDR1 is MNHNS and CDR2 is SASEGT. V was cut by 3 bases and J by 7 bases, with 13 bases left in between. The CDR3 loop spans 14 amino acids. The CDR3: CASSESPWAQPQHF. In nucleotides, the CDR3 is TGTGCCAGCAGTGAGTCACCTTGGGCCCAGCCCCAGCATTTT.

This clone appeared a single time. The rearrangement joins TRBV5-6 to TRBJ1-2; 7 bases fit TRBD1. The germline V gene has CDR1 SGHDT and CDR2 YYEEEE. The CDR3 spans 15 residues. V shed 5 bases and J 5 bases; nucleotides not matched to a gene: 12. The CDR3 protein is CASRKRTGQQYGYTF. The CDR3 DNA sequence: TGTGCCAGCAGAAAACGGACAGGCCAACAGTATGGCTACACCTTC.

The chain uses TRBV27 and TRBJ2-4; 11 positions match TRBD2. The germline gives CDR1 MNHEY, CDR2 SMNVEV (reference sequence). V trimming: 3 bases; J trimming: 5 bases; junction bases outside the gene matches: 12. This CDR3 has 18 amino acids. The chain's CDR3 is CASSFRKPTSGGENIQYF. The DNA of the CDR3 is TGTGCCAGCAGTTTCCGAAAACCTACTAGCGGGGGAGAAAACATTCAGTACTTC.